The rows below give T cell receptor beta chains drawn from one sample of a study of T cell changes during pregnancy in multiple sclerosis. Clones were read by immunoSEQ multiplex PCR, and TCRdb kept only the in-frame ones, dropping some. The sample shows some 97,000 clones, roughly 90% of them seen only once. The sample in question was peripheral blood, obtained after pregnancy. These receptors all come from a female donor with multiple sclerosis, enrolled in a pregnancy study. Each CDR3 is given with its conserved first and last residue. Expanded clones are given a class, and other clones once, few, many or no size at all.

>TRBJ1-4|TRBV11-2|once
CASSLVGATNEKLFF
>TRBJ2-2|TRBV27|NA
CASSSVDTGELFF
>TRBJ1-1|TRBV6-5|NA
CASSEGQMNTEAFF
>TRBJ2-1|TRBV7-3|NA
CASSLRLSSYNEQFF
>TRBJ1-3|TRBV19|few
CASSLRQGRFSGNTIYF
>TRBJ2-5|TRBV7-9|once
CASSLGDRVQETQYF
>TRBJ1-2|TRBV6-1|NA
CASSDIQGLYGYTF
>TRBJ2-6|TRBV4-3|NA
CASSQAEGSGANVLTF
>TRBJ2-2|TRBV9|NA
CASRASRGQGAGELFF
>TRBJ1-5|TRBV30|NA
CAWSVFTGVTNQPQHF
>TRBJ2-1|TRBV5-1|NA
CASSYGTHGDEQFF
>TRBJ1-4|TRBV7-6|NA
CASSLDRGPEKLFF
>TRBJ2-5|TRBV9|NA
CASSVGLGGETQYF
>TRBJ2-7|TRBV29-1|few
CSAGTGGYEQYF
>TRBJ2-7|TRBV25-1|NA
CASSEEGGSYEQYF
>TRBJ2-1|TRBV10-3|NA
CAISHIQFNEQFF
>TRBJ2-7|TRBV28|NA
CASRWGGLGSDEQYF
>TRBJ2-7|TRBV10-3|NA
CAIRSGFGYEQYF
>TRBJ2-2|TRBV30|NA
CAWSIAGLELGTGELFF
>TRBJ2-3|TRBV11-2|NA
CASSPGTGMRNTQYF
>TRBJ1-1|TRBV27|NA
CASSLSWGLMDKTEAFF
>TRBJ2-1|TRBV9|NA
CASSVDGGARNEQFF
>TRBJ2-3|TRBV5-1|NA
CASSLAWTSGAGDTQYF
>TRBJ1-1|TRBV5-4|NA
CASSYRNTEAFF
>TRBJ1-1|TRBV4-1|NA
CASTGGDTRNTEAFF
>TRBJ2-1|TRBV27|NA
CASRRQGAASNEQFF
>TRBJ1-6|TRBV5-7|NA
CASSPETGSYNSPLHF
>TRBJ1-2|TRBV20-1|NA
CSANLGGGDTF
>TRBJ1-5|TRBV27|few
CASSFLNQPQHF
>TRBJ1-1|TRBV7-8|NA
CASTSGTVLYTEAFF
>TRBJ2-5|TRBV28|NA
CASRRTSGTETQYF
>TRBJ1-2|TRBV19|few
CASSLSGIPNYGYTF
>TRBJ2-2|TRBV10-3|NA
CATEDRRRNTGELFF
>TRBJ2-1|TRBV19|many
CASSIGEGHNEQFF
>TRBJ2-5|TRBV6-1|NA
CAAKDRDGVTQYF
>TRBJ1-1|TRBV19|NA
CASSIGDRVDTEAFF
>TRBJ1-2|TRBV30|NA
CAWIRARRGPSGYTF
>TRBJ2-7|TRBV5-1|NA
CASSLGTSGMTYEQYF
>TRBJ1-1|TRBV9|NA
CASSVEGADTEAFF
>TRBJ1-3|TRBV7-3|NA
CASSFGAGNTIYF
>TRBJ2-3|TRBV7-3|NA
CASSLLAGDGDTQYF
>TRBJ1-2|TRBV30|NA
CALRVGSRGYTF
>TRBJ1-1|TRBV28|NA
CASSFDRGLEAFF
>TRBJ2-2|TRBV4-1|NA
CASSPRTANTGELFF
>TRBJ1-2|TRBV28|once
CASSLVYLGAKGYTF
>TRBJ2-7|TRBV2|NA
CASSEVGGVNEQYF
>TRBJ2-3|TRBV5-1|NA
CASSIDSTPSDTQYF
>TRBJ1-4|TRBV7-3|once
CASSLSARPNEKLFF
>TRBJ1-3|TRBV9|NA
CASSRNRGPGNTIYF
>TRBJ2-7|TRBV6-7|NA
CASSYSARGSYEQYF
>TRBJ2-7|TRBV7-8|once
CASSLGGLAVGEQYF